This T cell receptor (beta chain) is drawn from a study of blood T cell repertoires in COVID-19. Across the whole study: COVID-19 samples, acute and convalescent, were from the United States, Italy and Spain. From T cells, B-cell-depleted T cells, or PBMCs came the material, which was cDNA or gDNA.

Per the original data handling: Amplifying reference gene primers gave estimates of nucleated cell counts. Sequencing used immunoSEQ multiplex PCR; TCRdb keeps in-frame clones, though not all of them. V and J calls and clone size are copied from that table; D and trimming were computed from the DNA. Of 85,000 to 120,000 clones in the sample, 75% to 85% were seen once. The CDR3 has 15 residues. Germline V gene data show CDR1 as LGHNA and CDR2 as YSLEER. V was trimmed by 0 bases and J by 13 bases, leaving 18 bases between them. During active infection, Seattle patients enrolled and were then monitored through disease.

This clonotype was sampled from a man aged 80 or over with COVID-19, enrolled during active disease. The sequencing sample was made of peripheral blood. V gene TRBV4-3 combines with J gene TRBJ1-4; the D gene is possibly TRBD1 (6 bases). The CDR3 DNA reads as TGCGCCAGCAGCCAAGATACCACAGGGTGGATGAGACTGTTTTTT. It encodes CASSQDTTGWMRLFF.